This T cell receptor (beta chain) derives from a study of blood T cell repertoires in COVID-19. Study context: Sites across the United States, Italy and Spain contributed samples from acute and convalescent COVID-19.

Source study methods: Scientists estimated how many nucleated cells there were by amplifying reference gene primers. Data came from immunoSEQ multiplex PCR; TCRdb stores just in-frame clones and leaves some out. V and J calls and clone size come straight from that table; D and trimming were deduced from the DNA. This table holds about 220,000 clones, 84% found once. A few counts support this clone. This CDR3 is built from 14 residues. CDR1 MNHEY and CDR2 SVGAGI come from the germline V gene. V was shortened by 5 bases and J by 3 bases, with 11 bases between the two germline ends. The chain has TRBV6-5 and TRBJ1-5; TRBD1 might be the D (5 bases). The TCR comes from a woman aged 55-70 years who had recovered from COVID-19. The material sequenced was peripheral blood. This CDR3 is CASSPDTNNQPQHF. DNA for the CDR3: TGTGCCAGCAGTCCGGACACGAACAATCAGCCCCAGCATTTT.